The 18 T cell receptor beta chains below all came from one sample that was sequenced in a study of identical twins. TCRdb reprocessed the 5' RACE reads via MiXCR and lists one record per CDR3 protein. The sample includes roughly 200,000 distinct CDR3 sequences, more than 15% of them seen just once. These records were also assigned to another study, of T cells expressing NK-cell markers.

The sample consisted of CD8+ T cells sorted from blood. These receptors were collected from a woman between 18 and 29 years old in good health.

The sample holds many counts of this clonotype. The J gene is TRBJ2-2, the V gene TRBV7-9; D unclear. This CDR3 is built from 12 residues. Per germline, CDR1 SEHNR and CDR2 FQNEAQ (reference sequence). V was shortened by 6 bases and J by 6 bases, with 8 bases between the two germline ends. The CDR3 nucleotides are TGTGCCAGCAGACTGGGCTCCGGGGAGCTGTTTTTT. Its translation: CASRLGSGELFF.

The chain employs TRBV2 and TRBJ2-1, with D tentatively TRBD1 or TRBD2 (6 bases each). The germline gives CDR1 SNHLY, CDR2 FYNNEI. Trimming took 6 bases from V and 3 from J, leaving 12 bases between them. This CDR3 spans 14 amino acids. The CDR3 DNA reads TGTGCCAGCAGCGCGGGACACCACTACAATGAGCAGTTCTTC. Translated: CASSAGHHYNEQFF.

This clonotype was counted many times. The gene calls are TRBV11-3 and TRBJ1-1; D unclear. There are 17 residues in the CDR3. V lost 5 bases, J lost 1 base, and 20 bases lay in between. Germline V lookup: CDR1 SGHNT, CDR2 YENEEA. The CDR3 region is CASSPQASTRRNTEAFF. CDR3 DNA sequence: TGTGCCAGCAGCCCCCAGGCTTCGACCAGAAGGAACACTGAAGCTTTCTTT.

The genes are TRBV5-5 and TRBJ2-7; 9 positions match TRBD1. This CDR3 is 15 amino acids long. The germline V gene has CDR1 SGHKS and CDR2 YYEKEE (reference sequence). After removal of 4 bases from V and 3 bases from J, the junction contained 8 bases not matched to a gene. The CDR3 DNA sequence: TGTGCCAGCAGCCAACCGGGACAGGGTAGCTACGAGCAGTACTTC. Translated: CASSQPGQGSYEQYF.

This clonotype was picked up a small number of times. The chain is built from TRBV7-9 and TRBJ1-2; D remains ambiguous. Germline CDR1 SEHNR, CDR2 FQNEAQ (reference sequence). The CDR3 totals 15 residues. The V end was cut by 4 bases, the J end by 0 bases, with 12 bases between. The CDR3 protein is CASSWGVGPNYGYTF. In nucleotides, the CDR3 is TGTGCCAGCAGCTGGGGAGTAGGCCCTAACTATGGCTACACCTTC. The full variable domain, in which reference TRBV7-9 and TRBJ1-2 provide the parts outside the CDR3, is DTGVSQNPRHKITKRGQNVTFRCDPISEHNRLYWYRQTLGQGPEFLTYFQNEAQLEKSRLLSDRFSAERPKGSFSTLEIQRTEQGDSAMYLCASSWGVGPNYGYTFGSGTRLTVV.

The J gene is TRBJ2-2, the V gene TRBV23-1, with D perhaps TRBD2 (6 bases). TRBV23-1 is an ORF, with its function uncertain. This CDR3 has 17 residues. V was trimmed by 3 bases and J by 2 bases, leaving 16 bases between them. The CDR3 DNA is TGCGCCAGCAGTCACCCGAAGCGGCGGGACAACACCGGGGAGCTGTTTTTT. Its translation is CASSHPKRRDNTGELFF.

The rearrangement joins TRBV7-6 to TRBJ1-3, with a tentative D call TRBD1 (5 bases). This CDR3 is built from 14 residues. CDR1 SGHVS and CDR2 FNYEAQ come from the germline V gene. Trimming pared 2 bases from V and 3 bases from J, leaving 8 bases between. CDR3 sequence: CASSLSQGGNTIYF. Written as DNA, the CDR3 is TGTGCCAGCAGCTTATCCCAGGGTGGAAACACCATATATTTT.

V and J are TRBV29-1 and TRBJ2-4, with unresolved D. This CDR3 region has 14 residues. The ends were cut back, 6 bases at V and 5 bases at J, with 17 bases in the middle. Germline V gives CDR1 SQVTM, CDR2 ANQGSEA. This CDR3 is CSVLGRRDENIQYF. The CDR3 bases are TGCAGCGTACTTGGACGGAGAGATGAAAACATTCAGTACTTC.

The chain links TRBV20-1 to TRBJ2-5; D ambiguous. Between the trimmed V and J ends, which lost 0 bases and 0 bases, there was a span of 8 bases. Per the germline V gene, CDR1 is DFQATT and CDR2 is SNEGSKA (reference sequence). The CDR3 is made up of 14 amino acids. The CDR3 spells CSARELQNQETQYF. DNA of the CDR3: TGCAGTGCTAGAGAACTCCAGAACCAAGAGACCCAGTACTTC.

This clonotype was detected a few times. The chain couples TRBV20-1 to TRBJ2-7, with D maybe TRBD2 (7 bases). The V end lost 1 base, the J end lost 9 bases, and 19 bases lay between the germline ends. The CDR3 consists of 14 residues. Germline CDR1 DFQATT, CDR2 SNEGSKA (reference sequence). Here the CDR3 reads CSARVEGGGGWQYF. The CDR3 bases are TGCAGTGCTAGAGTGGAAGGCGGGGGCGGATGGCAGTACTTC.

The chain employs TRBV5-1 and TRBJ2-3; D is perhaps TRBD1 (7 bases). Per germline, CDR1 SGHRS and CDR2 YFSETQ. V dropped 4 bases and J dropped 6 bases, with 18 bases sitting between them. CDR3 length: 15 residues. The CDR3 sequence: CASSPLRGDSDTQYF. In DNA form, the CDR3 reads TGCGCCAGCAGCCCCCTGAGGGGGGACAGTGATACGCAGTATTTT.

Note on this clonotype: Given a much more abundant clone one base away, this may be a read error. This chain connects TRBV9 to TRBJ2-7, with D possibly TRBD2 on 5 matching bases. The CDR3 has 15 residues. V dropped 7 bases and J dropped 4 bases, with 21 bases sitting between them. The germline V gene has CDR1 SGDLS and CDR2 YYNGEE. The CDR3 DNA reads TGTGCCAGCCGCTCGAGGGAGACCCCTCCTTACGAGCAGTACTTC. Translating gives CASRSRETPPYEQYF.

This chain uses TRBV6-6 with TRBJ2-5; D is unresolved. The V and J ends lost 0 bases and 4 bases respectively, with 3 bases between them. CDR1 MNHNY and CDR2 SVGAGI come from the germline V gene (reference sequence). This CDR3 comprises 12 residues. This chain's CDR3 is CASSYSTETQYF. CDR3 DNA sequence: TGTGCCAGCAGTTACTCGACAGAGACCCAGTACTTC.

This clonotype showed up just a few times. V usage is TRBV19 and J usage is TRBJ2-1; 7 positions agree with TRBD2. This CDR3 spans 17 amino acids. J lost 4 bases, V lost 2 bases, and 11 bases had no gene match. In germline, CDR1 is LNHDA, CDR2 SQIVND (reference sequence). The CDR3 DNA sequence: TGTGCCAGTAGTATAATAGCGGGCGTGCTCCCATACAATGAGCAGTTCTTC. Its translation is CASSIIAGVLPYNEQFF.

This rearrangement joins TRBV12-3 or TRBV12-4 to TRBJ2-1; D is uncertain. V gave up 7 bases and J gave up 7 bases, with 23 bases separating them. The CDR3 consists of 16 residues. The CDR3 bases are TGTGCCAGCAATTCCGCCGGGTCCTACATAGGAAATGAGCAGTTCTTC. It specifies CASNSAGSYIGNEQFF.

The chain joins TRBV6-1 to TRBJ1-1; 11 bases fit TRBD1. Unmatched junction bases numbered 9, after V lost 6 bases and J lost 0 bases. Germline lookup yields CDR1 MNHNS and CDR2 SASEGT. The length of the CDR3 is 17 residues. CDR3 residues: CASSPGQGVCMNTEAFF. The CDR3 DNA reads TGTGCCAGCAGCCCGGGACAGGGGGTGTGCATGAACACTGAAGCTTTCTTT.

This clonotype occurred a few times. The CDR3 loop reads CASSQGYLQGESTDTQYF. In DNA, the CDR3 is TGTGCCAGCAGCCAAGGATATCTGCAGGGGGAGAGCACAGATACGCAGTATTTT. V gene TRBV3-1 combines with J gene TRBJ2-3; 7 bases map to TRBD1. Germline values: CDR1 LGHDT, CDR2 YNNKEL (reference sequence). The CDR3 loop spans 18 amino acids. The V gene end was trimmed by 1 base and the J gene end by 0 bases; junction bases not matched to a gene: 10.

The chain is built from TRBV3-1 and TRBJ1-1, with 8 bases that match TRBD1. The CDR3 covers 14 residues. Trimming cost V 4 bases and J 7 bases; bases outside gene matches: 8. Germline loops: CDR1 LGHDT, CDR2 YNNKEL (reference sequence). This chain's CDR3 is CASSLTLDRVEAFF. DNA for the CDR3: TGTGCCAGCAGCCTGACCCTGGACAGGGTTGAAGCTTTCTTT.